The rows below give T cell receptor beta chains drawn from one sample of a study of monozygotic twins with inflammatory bowel disease. Following a re-call of the 5' RACE reads, TCRdb has one entry per CDR3 protein and lacks DNA. The sample includes some 150,000 distinct CDR3 sequences. Sequences were obtained from blood. The receptors shown here come from a human donor with ulcerative colitis or Crohn's disease, or a healthy co-twin of an affected twin (not recorded which). Each CDR3 is given with its conserved first and last residue. Each record gives: V gene, J gene, CDR3 protein.

TRBV5-1	TRBJ1-6	CASSSGGSSPLHF
TRBV5-1	TRBJ2-7	CASSSDGTDSYEQYF
TRBV5-1	TRBJ1-4	CASSLTGLREKLFF
TRBV12-3/TRBV12-4	TRBJ1-5	CASSLTPRGGNQPQHF
TRBV5-1	TRBJ2-2	CASSSNTVLGELFF
TRBV12-3/TRBV12-4	TRBJ1-2	CASSDRSYGYTF
TRBV11-1	TRBJ2-7	CASSPAGGSGTYEQYF
TRBV7-1	TRBJ2-2	CASSSPPDSHEHRAGGIWEVFF
TRBV28	TRBJ1-4	CASSLFQGEEKLFF
TRBV7-7	TRBJ2-2	CASSPFGNTGELFF
TRBV5-1	TRBJ2-3	CASSLRQDTDTQYF
TRBV5-1	TRBJ2-2	CASSLVGSLAGELFF
TRBV5-1	TRBJ2-7	CASSFNPSYEQYF
TRBV11-3	TRBJ2-2	CASSSDRGGELFF
TRBV20-1	TRBJ1-2	CSARGATIIYGYTF
TRBV28	TRBJ2-3	CASSLLGSWDRGSDTQYF
TRBV7-2	TRBJ1-4	CASSLDEFGHEKLFF
TRBV19	TRBJ1-5	CASSIGDSNQPQHF
TRBV5-1	TRBJ2-1	CASSFLAGGLHNEQFF
TRBV5-5	TRBJ2-7	CASSLRPMSYEQYF
TRBV24-1	TRBJ1-5	CATSDSDRDQPQHF
TRBV5-1	TRBJ2-1	CASSFLAGGPNEQFF
TRBV5-1	TRBJ2-1	CASSVTSGSSYNEQFF
TRBV28	TRBJ2-6	CASSFSGANVLTF
TRBV20-1	TRBJ2-3	CSAPFGLAGNTQYF
TRBV2	TRBJ2-1	CASSERIGNEQFF
TRBV5-1	TRBJ2-2	CASSLAQSGAGELFF